This is a list of T cell receptor beta chains from one sample in a study of T cell responses to AZD1222 COVID-19 vaccine. Sequenced by immunoSEQ multiplex PCR; TCRdb stores in-frame clones only, minus some. The sample consists of 120,000 or so clones, about 81% of them appearing once. The sample here was peripheral blood, taken on day 0 of AZD1222 vaccination. The receptors shown here come from an adult in good health. Each CDR3 is given with its conserved first and last residue. D genes are given only for firm matches. Clone size is shown for a subset of rows, as once, few, many or a class of expanded clone.

j_gene	abundance	v_gene	d_gene	CDR3aa	CDR3nt
TRBJ1-2	NA	TRBV9	NA	CASSVDPGRENYGYTF	TGTGCCAGCAGCGTCGATCCGGGACGGGAAAACTATGGCTACACCTTC
TRBJ1-2	few	TRBV28	NA	CASSSGARRGYTF	TGTGCCAGCAGTTCGGGAGCCCGGCGTGGCTACACCTTC
TRBJ2-7	NA	TRBV7-2	TRBD1	CASSPWTGVSGEQYF	TGTGCCAGCAGTCCATGGACAGGTGTCTCGGGCGAGCAGTACTTC
TRBJ2-1	NA	TRBV5-5	NA	CASSLATTYKGYNEQFF	TGTGCCAGCAGCTTGGCGACTACATATAAGGGCTACAATGAGCAGTTCTTC
TRBJ2-2	NA	TRBV11-2	TRBD2	CASSLTSGRSTGELFF	TGTGCCAGCAGCTTGACTAGCGGGAGGAGCACCGGGGAGCTGTTTTTT
TRBJ1-3	NA	TRBV18	NA	CASSSGQRSGNTIYF	TGTGCCAGCTCAAGTGGGCAGCGCTCTGGAAACACCATATATTTT
TRBJ2-5	NA	TRBV7-2	NA	CASSRLGGKETQYF	TGTGCCAGCAGCCGCCTCGGGGGCAAGGAGACCCAGTACTTC
TRBJ1-2	NA	TRBV28	TRBD1	CASSLLTGGRGYTF	TGTGCCAGCAGTTTACTCACAGGGGGGCGGGGCTACACCTTC
TRBJ1-6	NA	TRBV7-2	TRBD1	CASSPGQGYSPLHF	TGTGCCAGCAGCCCCGGACAGGGTTATTCACCCCTCCACTTT
TRBJ2-1	NA	TRBV19	TRBD2	CASSQPREGAYNEQFF	TGTGCCAGTAGCCAGCCCCGGGAGGGAGCCTACAATGAGCAGTTCTTC
TRBJ1-2	NA	TRBV4-3	NA	CASSQESGGTAYGYTF	TGCGCCAGCAGCCAAGAGTCAGGTGGGACGGCCTATGGCTACACCTTC
TRBJ2-3	NA	TRBV11-2	TRBD1	CASSSWTGEIGGDTQYF	TGTGCCAGCAGCTCCTGGACAGGGGAGATCGGGGGGGATACGCAGTATTTT
TRBJ2-1	NA	TRBV5-6	NA	CASSLLWNEQFF	TGTGCCAGCAGCTTGTTGTGGAATGAGCAGTTCTTC
TRBJ1-4	once	TRBV4-3	NA	CASSQMSGRPNEKLFF	TGCGCCAGCAGTCAAATGTCAGGGAGGCCTAATGAAAAACTGTTTTTT
TRBJ2-2	NA	TRBV19	TRBD1	CASKPGQGGIGELFF	TGTGCCAGCAAACCCGGACAGGGGGGAATCGGGGAGCTGTTTTTT
TRBJ2-5	NA	TRBV18	TRBD2	CASSYTSGRETQYF	TGTGCCAGCTCATACACTAGCGGGAGAGAGACCCAGTACTTC
TRBJ1-5	NA	TRBV6-2/TRBV6-3	TRBD1	CASSSGLGTGGGSQPQHF	TGTGCCAGCAGTTCGGGGTTGGGGACAGGGGGCGGCAGCCAGCCCCAGCATTTT
TRBJ1-2	NA	TRBV2	NA	CASSEAYGYTF	TGTGCCAGCAGTGAAGCATATGGCTACACCTTC
TRBJ1-6	few	TRBV19	NA	CASSIPGNNSPLHF	TGTGCCAGTAGTATCCCAGGGAACAATTCACCCCTCCACTTT
TRBJ1-1	NA	TRBV27	NA	CASSLLVNTEAFF	TGTGCCAGCAGTTTATTGGTGAACACTGAAGCTTTCTTT
TRBJ2-2	NA	TRBV6-5	TRBD1	CASSFAGTGGPGELFF	TGTGCCAGCAGTTTCGCCGGGACAGGGGGCCCCGGGGAGCTGTTTTTT
TRBJ2-7	once	TRBV19	TRBD1	CASSSHRGPGEQYF	TGTGCCAGTAGTTCCCACAGGGGTCCTGGAGAGCAGTACTTC
TRBJ1-4	NA	TRBV4-3	NA	CASSRTGSGNEKLFF	TGCGCCAGCAGCCGAACAGGGTCGGGTAATGAAAAACTGTTTTTT
TRBJ2-3	once	TRBV28	TRBD1	CASRNRGSRDTQYF	TGTGCCAGCCGGAACAGGGGTTCACGCGATACGCAGTATTTT
TRBJ2-7	few	TRBV7-7	NA	CASSPQGRLAEQYF	TGTGCCAGCAGCCCGCAGGGGAGGCTCGCCGAGCAGTACTTC
TRBJ1-6	NA	TRBV28	TRBD1	CASTPGGVNRSPLHF	TGTGCCAGCACCCCAGGGGGAGTGAACAGGTCACCCCTCCACTTT
TRBJ2-7	NA	TRBV28	NA	CASSLRQGNYEQYF	TGTGCCAGCAGTTTGCGTCAGGGGAACTACGAGCAGTACTTC
TRBJ2-3	NA	TRBV28	NA	CASYRGNTDTQYF	TGTGCCAGTTATCGGGGCAACACAGATACGCAGTATTTT
TRBJ2-6	once	TRBV9	NA	CASSVGGVSGANVLTF	TGTGCCAGCAGCGTAGGCGGGGTCTCTGGGGCCAACGTCCTGACTTTC
TRBJ1-3	NA	TRBV6-2/TRBV6-3	NA	CASSQPPTSGNTIYF	TGTGCCAGCAGTCAACCCCCCACCTCTGGAAACACCATATATTTT
TRBJ1-3	once	TRBV6-1	NA	CASSEGAGGNTIYF	TGTGCCAGCAGTGAAGGGGCAGGTGGAAACACCATATATTTT
TRBJ2-3	NA	TRBV7-2	NA	CASSLGGLLADTQYF	TGTGCCAGCAGCTTAGGAGGGCTATTGGCAGATACGCAGTATTTT
TRBJ1-6	NA	TRBV7-2	NA	CASTPQGARNSPLHF	TGTGCCAGCACCCCGCAGGGAGCGCGGAATTCACCCCTCCACTTT
TRBJ1-6	NA	TRBV7-3	NA	CASSPGARSYNSPLHF	TGTGCCAGCAGCCCTGGGGCCCGCTCCTATAATTCACCCCTCCACTTT
TRBJ1-1	few	TRBV7-2	NA	CASSLSGPKTSGAFF	TGTGCCAGCAGCTTATCAGGCCCCAAAACCTCGGGAGCTTTCTTT
TRBJ2-1	NA	TRBV19	NA	CASREGPASYNEQFF	TGTGCCAGTAGAGAGGGTCCCGCCTCCTACAATGAGCAGTTCTTC
TRBJ2-1	NA	TRBV9	NA	CASSPWRGSSYNEQFF	TGTGCCAGCAGCCCTTGGAGGGGGTCCTCCTACAATGAGCAGTTCTTC
TRBJ1-1	NA	TRBV10-3	TRBD1	CAISGTGRRTEAFF	TGTGCCATCAGTGGGACAGGGCGACGCACTGAAGCTTTCTTT
TRBJ2-5	NA	TRBV5-1	TRBD2	CARGGGPLETQYF	TGCGCCCGCGGGGGGGGACCTCTGGAGACCCAGTACTTC
TRBJ2-1	NA	TRBV7-2	TRBD2	CASSLGYQGGSEQFF	TGTGCCAGCAGCTTAGGATATCAGGGAGGGAGTGAGCAGTTCTTC
TRBJ2-7	NA	TRBV6-2/TRBV6-3	NA	CASSYSSVDTLLSYEQYF	TGTGCCAGCAGTTACTCGTCCGTGGACACTCTACTCTCCTACGAGCAGTACTTC
TRBJ2-7	NA	TRBV6-5	NA	CASSYSRQGGQYF	TGTGCCAGCAGTTACTCTCGGCAGGGGGGGCAGTACTTC
TRBJ2-5	few	TRBV3-1/TRBV3-2	NA	CASSQGASPVETQYF	TGTGCCAGCAGCCAAGGAGCGTCTCCTGTCGAGACCCAGTACTTC
TRBJ2-2	NA	TRBV3-1/TRBV3-2	NA	CASSPPAVPGRNTGELFF	TGTGCCAGCAGCCCACCAGCCGTGCCCGGGAGAAACACCGGGGAGCTGTTTTTT
TRBJ1-6	NA	TRBV7-3	NA	CASSSGQYNSPLHF	TGTGCCAGCAGCTCTGGACAATATAATTCACCCCTCCACTTT
TRBJ1-1	once	TRBV9	NA	CASSPRGQVNTEAFF	TGTGCCAGCAGCCCCCGGGGGCAGGTGAACACTGAAGCTTTCTTT
TRBJ1-2	NA	TRBV10-2	TRBD1	CASRVGQEVGYTF	TGCGCCAGCAGGGTGGGACAGGAAGTCGGCTACACCTTC
TRBJ2-7	NA	TRBV6-6	TRBD1	CASKGAQTYEQYF	TGTGCCAGCAAGGGGGCTCAAACCTACGAGCAGTACTTC
TRBJ1-6	few	TRBV15	NA	CATSRVGYSNNSPLHF	TGTGCCACCAGCAGAGTTGGGTACAGTAACAATTCACCCCTCCACTTT
TRBJ2-2	NA	TRBV4-3	NA	CASSQQPNTGELFF	TGCGCCAGCAGCCAACAGCCGAACACCGGGGAGCTGTTTTTT
TRBJ1-2	many	TRBV5-1	NA	CASSPGSYANYGYTF	TGCGCCAGCAGCCCCGGGAGCTACGCTAACTATGGCTACACCTTC
TRBJ1-2	few	TRBV29-1	TRBD1	CSAWDSLYGYTF	TGCAGCGCCTGGGACAGTCTCTATGGCTACACCTTC
TRBJ1-6	once	TRBV15	NA	CATSRENRDSPLHF	TGTGCCACCAGCAGAGAGAACAGGGATTCACCCCTCCACTTT
TRBJ1-1	NA	TRBV21-1	NA	CASSTVSHTFHEETLNTEAFF	TGTGCCAGCAGCACAGTCTCCCATACTTTTCATGAAGAAACCCTGAACACTGAAGCTTTCTTT
TRBJ2-2	NA	TRBV4-3	TRBD1	CASSKGQEGTGELFF	TGCGCCAGCAGCAAGGGACAGGAGGGCACCGGGGAGCTGTTTTTT
TRBJ1-4	NA	TRBV29-1	TRBD1	CSVAGRGREKLFF	TGCAGCGTTGCCGGCAGGGGGAGGGAAAAACTGTTTTTT
TRBJ2-7	NA	TRBV2	NA	CASRKQGPYEQYF	TGTGCCAGCAGAAAACAGGGTCCCTACGAGCAGTACTTC
TRBJ1-2	NA	TRBV18	NA	CASSGQRGDYGYTF	TGTGCCAGCTCAGGACAGCGAGGCGACTATGGCTACACCTTC
TRBJ2-5	NA	TRBV18	NA	CASSPGQQETQYF	TGTGCCAGCTCACCCGGACAGCAAGAGACCCAGTACTTC